This T cell receptor (beta chain) is drawn from a study of T and B cells in COVID-19 patients. Study context: COVID-19 patients gave peripheral blood either during active infection or after recovery.

TRB was amplified from about 260-540 ng of blood genomic DNA. Multiplex PCR with BIOMED2 TRB-A/B primer pools amplified TRB rearrangements. MiXCR, run by TCRdb on the multiplex PCR reads, gives a single entry per CDR3 protein. The profile shows 3,800 or so distinct CDR3 sequences, under 30% of them singletons. The study, taken as a whole, reports: Exclusive to the recovered cohort were some 2,300 TCR clusters, 25 to 35 of them with low generation probability. Clonality of TRB repertoires was high in active COVID-19; recovery brought above-healthy diversity and richness.

Concerning this clonotype: Its specificity is unknown.

The sample comprised blood. The origin of this receptor is a human donor with active COVID-19.

The CDR3 is CSATVDSVVYNEQFF. CDR3 bases: TGCAGTGCTACTGTCGACAGTGTGGTCTACAATGAGCAGTTCTTC. The chain links TRBV20-1 to TRBJ2-1; D is possibly TRBD1 (5 bases). The CDR3 loop spans 15 amino acids. V was clipped by 4 bases and J by 3 bases, with 16 bases between them. Germline assignment: CDR1 DFQATT and CDR2 SNEGSKA (reference sequence).